This TCR beta chain is drawn from a study of graft-versus-host responses after intestinal transplantation (dated by TCRdb to the early 2020s). The study in broad terms: Recipients received multivisceral, liver-intestinal, or isolated intestinal transplants. Bulk TCR-beta CDR3 sequencing was used to track graft-versus-host and host-versus-graft alloreactive T cell clones in the graft, circulation and bone marrow after intestinal transplantation. Alloreactive clones were identified by sequencing pre-transplant mixed lymphocyte reaction products and comparing them with unstimulated pre-transplant donor and recipient T cells. All recipients received anti-thymocyte globulin induction followed by maintenance tacrolimus and steroids for about three years. The cohort enrolled 24 intestinal transplant recipients, one of whom was a retransplant, and a few patients without pretransplant specimens were excluded. Donor T cell macrochimerism was defined as a peak of at least 4% donor T cells among recipient peripheral blood mononuclear cells. Instead of going to the commercial service, samples from a few later patients were sequenced in-house on an Illumina MiSeq and processed with MiXCR.

The paper as a whole reports these results and caveats: GvH clones were detected in recipient bone marrow, and some appeared earlier in ileal mucosa or blood, consistent with an intestinal mucosal origin. The conclusions were limited by the relatively low number and heterogeneity of the intestinal transplant patients. High GvH to HvG T cell clonal ratios were observed in the allografts of patients with donor T cell macrochimerism. Early after transplant, peak levels of circulating GvH clones were found to be associated with declines in HvG clones.

CDR1 and CDR2, looked up from the germline V gene, are MNHEY and SVGAGI. Trimming leaves V shorter by 7 bases and J shorter by 7 bases, with the junction holding 11 bases beyond the gene matches. There are 15 amino acids in the CDR3, from cysteine to phenylalanine inclusive. Only the CDR3 DNA stays, 45 bases, in frame from base 1. Libraries came from the immunoSEQ multiplex PCR assay. For most patients, genomic DNA was isolated with the Qiagen DNeasy Blood and Tissue Kit and sent frozen to Adaptive Biotechnologies for TCR sequencing. Adaptive Biotechnologies carried out high-throughput TCR-beta CDR3 sequencing of genomic DNA for most patients. The source study handled its data this way. Adaptive's ImmunoSEQ software supplied the TCR sequencing data for around 17 patients, while MiXCR and VDJtools were used to process a few other patients. To correct CD4 versus CD8 sorting errors, sequences present in both subsets at a frequency ratio below 5:1 were removed. CDR3 nucleotide sequences shared between donor and recipient were removed because their origin could not be assigned. At least 2-fold expansion over unstimulated cells and a minimum CFSE-low frequency of 0.002% (template counts) or 0.001% (read counts) were required for clones to be classified as alloreactive. Clones were considered mappable if detected in sequenced pre-transplant spleen, lymph node, or MLR CFSE-low populations of the donor or recipient. The cumulative frequency of alloreactive clones was calculated as a percentage of all sequences, weighted by copy number. Here the immuneACCESS table is served through TCRdb, limited to in-frame sequences with V and J called. Missing clones are a known gap in these copies; in checked studies unresolved V genes cover under half, and the rest lacks a known reason. The D gene and trimming were derived from the DNA, and the V and J assignments and clone size from that table. Counted in this sample were roughly 90,000 clones; 88% of them appeared once. Around 0.3% of the sample is taken by the ten largest.

Regarding this clone: Its target antigen remains unknown. The sample holds no much larger clone one base away, and base qualities are not on file.

According to the study, the label for this sample's time point signals: cells obtained before transplantation from donor or recipient. CD3+CD4+ and CD3+CD8+ populations were FACS-sorted from unstimulated pre-transplant donor and recipient cells taken from spleen or lymph nodes. The sequence is built from TRBV6-5 and TRBJ2-4; 9 junctional bases match TRBD1. Sequenced here: unstimulated CD4+ T cells sorted from spleen or lymph node cells, sampled before transplant. This TCR derives from a human donor who was the organ donor for an intestinal transplant. The DNA reads as follows: TGTGCCAGCAAGATAGGGACAGGGCCGGCTAACATTCAGTACTTC. The resulting protein is CASKIGTGPANIQYF.